This T cell receptor (beta chain) was profiled in a study of T cells in Graves' hyperthyroidism and ophthalmopathy. Study-level findings and limits: Prediction of ophthalmopathy progression came a median roughly 6.6 months pre-onset.

This clonotype was recorded many times. Its antigen is as yet unknown. Clinical symptoms, serum thyroxine, TRAb, thyroid ultrasound and orbital computed tomography established diagnosis. RNA transcripts provided the source from which TCR beta CDR3 regions were amplified. During a first-round RT-PCR of the TCR CDR3, the HTBI primer set was used. In TCRdb, the multiplex PCR reads were re-called with MiXCR into one record per CDR3 protein. The table includes hundreds of thousands of distinct CDR3 sequences, around 20% detected once. The V gene's germline CDR1 is SGHRS and CDR2 YFSETQ. The CDR3 consists of 16 residues. After removal of 4 bases from V and 6 bases from J, the junction contained 12 bases not matched to a gene.

The chain is built from TRBV5-1 and TRBJ1-4, with 7 bases that match TRBD1. The sequencing sample was made of blood. The TCR sequence derives from a woman between 45 and 60 years old with Graves' hyperthyroidism that later progressed to Graves' ophthalmopathy. The CDR3 loop is CASSGLSGTDYEKLFF. Written as DNA, the CDR3 is TGCGCCAGCAGCGGGCTATCCGGGACAGACTATGAAAAACTGTTTTTT.